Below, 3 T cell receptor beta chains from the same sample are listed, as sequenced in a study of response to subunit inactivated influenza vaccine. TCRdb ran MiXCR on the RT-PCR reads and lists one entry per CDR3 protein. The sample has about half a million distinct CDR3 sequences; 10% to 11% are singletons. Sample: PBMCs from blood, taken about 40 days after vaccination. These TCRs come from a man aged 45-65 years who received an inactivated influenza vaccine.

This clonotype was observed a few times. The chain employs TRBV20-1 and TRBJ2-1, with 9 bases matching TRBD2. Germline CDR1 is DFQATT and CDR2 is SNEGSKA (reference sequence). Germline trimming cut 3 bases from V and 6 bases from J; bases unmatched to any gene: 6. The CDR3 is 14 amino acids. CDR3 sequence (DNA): TGCAGTGCTAGGGGCGGGGGGGAGCGCAATGAGCAGTTCTTC. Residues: CSARGGGERNEQFF.

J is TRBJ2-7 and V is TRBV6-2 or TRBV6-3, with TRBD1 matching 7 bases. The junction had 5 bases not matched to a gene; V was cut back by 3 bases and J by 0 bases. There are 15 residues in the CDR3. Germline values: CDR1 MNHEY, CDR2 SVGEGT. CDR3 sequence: CASSYATGVSYEQYF. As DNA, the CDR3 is TGTGCCAGCAGTTATGCTACAGGGGTCTCCTACGAGCAGTACTTC.

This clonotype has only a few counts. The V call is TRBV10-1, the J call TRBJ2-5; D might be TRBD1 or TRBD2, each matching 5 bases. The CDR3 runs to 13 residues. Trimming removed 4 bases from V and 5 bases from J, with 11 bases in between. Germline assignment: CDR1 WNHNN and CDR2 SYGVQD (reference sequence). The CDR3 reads CASSGGTTETQYF. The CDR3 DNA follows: TGCGCCAGCAGTGGGGGGACCACCGAGACCCAGTACTTC.